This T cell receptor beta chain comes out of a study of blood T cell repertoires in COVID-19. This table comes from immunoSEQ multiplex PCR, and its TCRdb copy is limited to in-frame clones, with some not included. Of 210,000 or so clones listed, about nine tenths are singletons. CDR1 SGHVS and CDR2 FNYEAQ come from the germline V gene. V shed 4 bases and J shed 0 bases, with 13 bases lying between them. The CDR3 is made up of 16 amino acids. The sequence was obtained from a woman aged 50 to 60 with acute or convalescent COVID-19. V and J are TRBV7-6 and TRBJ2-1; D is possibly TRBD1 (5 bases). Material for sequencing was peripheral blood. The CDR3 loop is CASSSRQFNSYNEQFF. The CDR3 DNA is TGTGCCAGCAGCTCCCGACAGTTCAACTCCTACAATGAGCAGTTCTTC.